In its sample, the clone carrying this T cell receptor beta chain was seen a few times. The CDR3 sequence is 14 residues long. In germline, CDR1 is ENHRY, CDR2 SYGVKD. V shed 0 bases and J shed 1 base, with 6 bases lying between them. This sample was taken from a study of CD8 T cells in ankylosing spondylitis. TCRdb re-analysed the 5' RACE reads in MiXCR, keeping a single row per CDR3 protein. The repertoire consists of a few hundred thousand distinct CDR3 sequences, with 20% to 30% occurring once and the leading ten covering 0.61%. The chain couples TRBV10-3 to TRBJ1-2; perhaps TRBD1 as D (5 bases). Sequenced input: blood, either unsorted or a sorted T cell fraction (not recorded which). The TCR comes from a male donor with ankylosing spondylitis or in good health (not recorded which). The CDR3 nucleotides are TGTGCCATCAGTGAGTCAGGACATAACTATGGCTACACCTTC. Protein sequence: CAISESGHNYGYTF.